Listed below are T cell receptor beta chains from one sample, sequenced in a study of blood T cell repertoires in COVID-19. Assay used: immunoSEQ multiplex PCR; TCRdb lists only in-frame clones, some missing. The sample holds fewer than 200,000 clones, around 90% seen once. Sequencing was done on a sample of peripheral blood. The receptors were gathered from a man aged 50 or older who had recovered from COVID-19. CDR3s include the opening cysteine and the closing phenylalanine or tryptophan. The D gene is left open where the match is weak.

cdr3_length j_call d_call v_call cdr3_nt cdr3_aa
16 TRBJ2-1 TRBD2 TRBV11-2 TGTGCCAGCAGCTTAACTAGCGGAAGCTCCTACAATGAGCAGTTCTTC CASSLTSGSSYNEQFF
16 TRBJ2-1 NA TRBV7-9 TGTGCCAACCTGGATGAGACTAGGGAGTTTGTTGATGAGCAGTTCTTC CANLDETREFVDEQFF
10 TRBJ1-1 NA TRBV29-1 TGCAGCGCGCGGAACACTGAAGCTTTCTTT CSARNTEAFF
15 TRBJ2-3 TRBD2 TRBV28 TGTGCCAGCAGTTTTCCAGCGGGGGGCAGAGATACGCAGTATTTT CASSFPAGGRDTQYF
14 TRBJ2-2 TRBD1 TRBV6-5 TGTGCCAGCAGATCGACAGGGGGTGTCGGGGAGCTGTTTTTT CASRSTGGVGELFF
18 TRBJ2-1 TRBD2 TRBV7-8 TGTGCCAGCACCCTACCGGGACTAGCGGGGGGGCGCGACAATGAGCAGTTCTTC CASTLPGLAGGRDNEQFF
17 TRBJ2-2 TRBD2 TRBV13 TGTGCCAGCAGCTTACGACTAGCGGGATTGAACACCGGGGAGCTGTTTTTT CASSLRLAGLNTGELFF
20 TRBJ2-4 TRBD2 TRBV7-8 TGTGCCAGCAGCCCGCCCGGGGTAGCGGGAGCCTCCTTAGCCAAAAACATTCAGTACTTC CASSPPGVAGASLAKNIQYF
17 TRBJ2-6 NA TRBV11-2 TGTGCCAGCAGCTTAGATATGGGAGTCTCTGGGGCCAACGTCCTGACTTTC CASSLDMGVSGANVLTF
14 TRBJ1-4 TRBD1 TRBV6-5 TGTGCCAGCAGTTTGACAGGGTTTAATGAAAAACTGTTTTTT CASSLTGFNEKLFF
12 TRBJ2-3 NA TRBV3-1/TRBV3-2 TGTGCCAGCAGCCAAACGGGGGATACGCAGTATTTT CASSQTGDTQYF